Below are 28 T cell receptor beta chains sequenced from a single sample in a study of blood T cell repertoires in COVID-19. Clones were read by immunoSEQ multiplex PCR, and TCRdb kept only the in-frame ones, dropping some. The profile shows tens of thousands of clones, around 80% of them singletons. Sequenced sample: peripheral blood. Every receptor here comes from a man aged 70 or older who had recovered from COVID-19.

In nucleotides, the CDR3 is TGTGCCTGGAAGGGGACAGGGGGAGCCTACGAGCAGTACTTC. Translating it yields CAWKGTGGAYEQYF. The gene calls are TRBV30 and TRBJ2-7; TRBD1 matches at 11 bases. V was pared by 4 bases and J by 2 bases, with 4 bases of the junction left unmatched. This CDR3 is built from 14 residues. From germline, CDR1 is GTSNPN and CDR2 SVGIG (reference sequence). The full variable domain, with the rest looked up from reference TRBV30 and TRBJ2-7, is SQTIHQWPATLVQPVGSPLSLECTVEGTSNPNLYWYRQAAGRGLQLLFYSVGIGQISSEVPQNLSASRPQDRQFILSSKKLLLSDSGFYLCAWKGTGGAYEQYFGPGTRLTVT.

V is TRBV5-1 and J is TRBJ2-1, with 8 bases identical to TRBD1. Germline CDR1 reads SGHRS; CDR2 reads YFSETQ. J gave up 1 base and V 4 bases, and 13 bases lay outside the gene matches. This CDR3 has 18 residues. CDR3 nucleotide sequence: TGCGCCAGCAGCCCTCAAAACAGGGGGATTTATTCCTACAATGAGCAGTTCTTC. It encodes CASSPQNRGIYSYNEQFF.

CDR3 residues: CASRTGQSSYNSPLHF. In DNA, the CDR3 is TGTGCCAGCCGGACAGGACAGAGCTCCTATAATTCACCCCTCCACTTT. The chain is built from TRBV2 and TRBJ1-6, with 7 bases aligning to TRBD1. The length of the CDR3 is 16 residues. CDR1 and CDR2 (germline): SNHLY, FYNNEI. The junction had 7 bases not matched to a gene; V was cut back by 8 bases and J by 0 bases.

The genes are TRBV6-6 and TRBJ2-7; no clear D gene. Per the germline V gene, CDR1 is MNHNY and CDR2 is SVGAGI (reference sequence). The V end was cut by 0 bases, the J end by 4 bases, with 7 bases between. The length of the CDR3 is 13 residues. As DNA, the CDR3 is TGTGCCAGCAGTTACTCGAACTTTTACGAGCAGTACTTC. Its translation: CASSYSNFYEQYF.

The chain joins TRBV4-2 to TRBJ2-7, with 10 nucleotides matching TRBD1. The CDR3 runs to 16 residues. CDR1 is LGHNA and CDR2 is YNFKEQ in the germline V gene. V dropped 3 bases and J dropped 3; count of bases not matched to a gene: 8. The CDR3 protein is CASSQEFGTGDYEQYF. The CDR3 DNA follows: TGTGCCAGCAGCCAGGAGTTCGGGACAGGGGACTACGAGCAGTACTTC.

CDR3 sequence reads: CASSLHPAGAADTQYF. CDR3 in DNA: TGTGCCAGCAGCTTACACCCGGCGGGGGCCGCAGATACGCAGTATTTT. The rearrangement joins TRBV7-9 to TRBJ2-3, with D possibly TRBD2 on 7 matching bases. CDR3 length: 16 amino acids. V was trimmed by 2 bases and J by 4 bases, leaving 16 bases between them. Germline values: CDR1 SEHNR, CDR2 FQNEAQ (reference sequence).

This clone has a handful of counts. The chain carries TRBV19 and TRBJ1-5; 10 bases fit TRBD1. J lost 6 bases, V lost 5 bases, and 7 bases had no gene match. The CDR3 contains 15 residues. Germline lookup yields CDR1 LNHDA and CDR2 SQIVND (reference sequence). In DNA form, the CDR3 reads TGTGCCAGTAGTTCCGGACAGGGGGGATCTCAGCCCCAGCATTTT. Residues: CASSSGQGGSQPQHF.

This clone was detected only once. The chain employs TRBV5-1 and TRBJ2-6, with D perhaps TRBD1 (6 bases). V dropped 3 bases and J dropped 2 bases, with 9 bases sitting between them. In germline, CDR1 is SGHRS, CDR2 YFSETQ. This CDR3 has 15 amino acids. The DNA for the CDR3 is TGCGCCAGCAGCTCAGGGGTGACTGGGGCCAACGTCCTGACTTTC. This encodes CASSSGVTGANVLTF.

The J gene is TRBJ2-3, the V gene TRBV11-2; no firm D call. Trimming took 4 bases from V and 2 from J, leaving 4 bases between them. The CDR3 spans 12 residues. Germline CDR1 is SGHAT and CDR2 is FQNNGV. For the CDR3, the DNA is TGTGCCAGCAGCTCCTTCACAGATACGCAGTATTTT. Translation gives CASSSFTDTQYF.

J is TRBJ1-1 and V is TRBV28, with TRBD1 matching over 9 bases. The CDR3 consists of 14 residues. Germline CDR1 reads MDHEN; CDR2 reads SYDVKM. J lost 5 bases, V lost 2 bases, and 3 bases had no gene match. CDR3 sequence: CASSLGTGSTEAFF. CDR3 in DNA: TGTGCCAGCAGTTTAGGGACAGGGTCTACTGAAGCTTTCTTT.

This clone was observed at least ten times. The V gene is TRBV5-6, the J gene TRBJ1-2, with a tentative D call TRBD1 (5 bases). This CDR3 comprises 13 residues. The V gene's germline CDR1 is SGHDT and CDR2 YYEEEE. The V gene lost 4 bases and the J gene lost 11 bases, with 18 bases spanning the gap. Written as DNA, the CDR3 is TGTGCCAGCAGCAAAATATATGACAGCCTTTACACCTTC. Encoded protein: CASSKIYDSLYTF.

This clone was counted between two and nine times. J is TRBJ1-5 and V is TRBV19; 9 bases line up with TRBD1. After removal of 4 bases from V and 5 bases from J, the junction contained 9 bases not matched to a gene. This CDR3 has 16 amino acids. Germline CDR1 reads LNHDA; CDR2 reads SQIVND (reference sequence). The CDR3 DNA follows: TGTGCCAGTAGTACTAGTACAGGGGGCGGGCATCAGCCCCAGCATTTT. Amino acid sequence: CASSTSTGGGHQPQHF.

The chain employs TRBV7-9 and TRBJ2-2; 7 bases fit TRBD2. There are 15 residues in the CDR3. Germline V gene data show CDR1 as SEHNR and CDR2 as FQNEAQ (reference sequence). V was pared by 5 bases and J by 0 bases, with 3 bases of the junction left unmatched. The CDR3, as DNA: TGTGCCAGCAGCCCGGGGACTACGAACACCGGGGAGCTGTTTTTT. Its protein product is CASSPGTTNTGELFF.

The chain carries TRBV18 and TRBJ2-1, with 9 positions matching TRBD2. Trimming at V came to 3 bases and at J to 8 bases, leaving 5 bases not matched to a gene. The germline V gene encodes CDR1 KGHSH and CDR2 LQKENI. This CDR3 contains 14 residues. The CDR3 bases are TGTGCCAGCTCACCGGGACTAGCCTCGGATGAGCAGTTCTTC. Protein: CASSPGLASDEQFF.

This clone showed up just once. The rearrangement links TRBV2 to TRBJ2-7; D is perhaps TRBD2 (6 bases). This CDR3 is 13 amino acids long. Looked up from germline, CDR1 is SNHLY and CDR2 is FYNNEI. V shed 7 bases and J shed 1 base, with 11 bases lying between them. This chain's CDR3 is CASKIGTSYEQYF. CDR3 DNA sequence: TGTGCCAGCAAAATCGGGACTTCCTACGAGCAGTACTTC.

The CDR3 DNA is TGCGCCAGCCAGACCACGGGAGACCATGGCAATGAGCAGTTCTTC. As protein: CASQTTGDHGNEQFF. The chain carries TRBV5-1 and TRBJ2-1, with D possibly matching TRBD2 (6 bases). Germline V CDR1 and CDR2: SGHRS, YFSETQ. This CDR3 is 15 amino acids long. Trimming cost V 7 bases and J 6 bases, with 20 bases left between them.

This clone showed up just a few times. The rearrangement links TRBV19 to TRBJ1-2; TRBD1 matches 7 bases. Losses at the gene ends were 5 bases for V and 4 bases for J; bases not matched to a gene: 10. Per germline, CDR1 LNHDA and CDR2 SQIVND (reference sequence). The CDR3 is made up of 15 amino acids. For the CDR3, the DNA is TGTGCCAGTAGTCCCTCGACAGGGACGACCTATGGCTACACCTTC. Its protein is CASSPSTGTTYGYTF.

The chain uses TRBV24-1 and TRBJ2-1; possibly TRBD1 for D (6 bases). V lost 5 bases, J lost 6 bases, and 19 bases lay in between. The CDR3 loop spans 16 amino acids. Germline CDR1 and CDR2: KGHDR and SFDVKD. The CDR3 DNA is TGTGCCACCAGTGGAACCGGGACACGGACCTCCAATGAGCAGTTCTTC. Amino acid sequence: CATSGTGTRTSNEQFF.

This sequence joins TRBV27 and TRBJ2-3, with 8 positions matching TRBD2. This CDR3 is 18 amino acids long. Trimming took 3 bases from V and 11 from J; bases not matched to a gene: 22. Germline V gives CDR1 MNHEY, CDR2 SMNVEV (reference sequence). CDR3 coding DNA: TGTGCCAGCAGTTTTACCGGACTAGCTTTCTCAGGGTTAGGTGTGCAGTATTTT. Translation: CASSFTGLAFSGLGVQYF.

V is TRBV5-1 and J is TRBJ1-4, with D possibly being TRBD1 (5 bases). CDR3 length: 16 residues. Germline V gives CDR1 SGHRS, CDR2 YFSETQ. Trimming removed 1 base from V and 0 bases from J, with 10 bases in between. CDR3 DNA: TGCGCCAGCAGCTTGTCGGGGGGTGCAACTAATGAAAAACTGTTTTTT. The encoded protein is CASSLSGGATNEKLFF.

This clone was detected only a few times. This chain's CDR3 is CSVEDNRGGEQYF. CDR3 coding DNA: TGCAGCGTTGAAGATAACAGGGGCGGCGAGCAGTACTTC. The chain uses TRBV29-1 and TRBJ2-7; 7 bases are a match to TRBD1. V trimming: 0 bases; J trimming: 6 bases; junction bases outside the gene matches: 5. CDR3 size: 13 residues. The germline gives CDR1 SQVTM, CDR2 ANQGSEA.

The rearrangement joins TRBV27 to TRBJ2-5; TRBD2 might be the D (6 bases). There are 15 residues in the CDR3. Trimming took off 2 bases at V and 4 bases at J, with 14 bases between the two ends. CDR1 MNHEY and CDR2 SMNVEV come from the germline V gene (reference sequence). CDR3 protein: CASSLMWRDGETQYF. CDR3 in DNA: TGTGCCAGCAGTTTAATGTGGAGGGATGGAGAGACCCAGTACTTC.

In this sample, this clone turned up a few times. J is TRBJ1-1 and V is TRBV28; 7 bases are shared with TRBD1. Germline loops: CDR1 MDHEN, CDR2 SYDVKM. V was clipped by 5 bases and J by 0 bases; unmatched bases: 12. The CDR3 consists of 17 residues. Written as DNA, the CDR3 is TGTGCCAGCAGTCCCCCCCCGGGACAGCCGATGAACACTGAAGCTTTCTTT. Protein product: CASSPPPGQPMNTEAFF. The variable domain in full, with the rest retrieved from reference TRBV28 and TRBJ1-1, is DVKVTQSSRYLVKRTGEKVFLECVQDMDHENMFWYRQDPGLGLRLIYFSYDVKMKEKGDIPEGYSVSREKKERFSLILESASTNQTSMYLCASSPPPGQPMNTEAFFGQGTRLTVV.

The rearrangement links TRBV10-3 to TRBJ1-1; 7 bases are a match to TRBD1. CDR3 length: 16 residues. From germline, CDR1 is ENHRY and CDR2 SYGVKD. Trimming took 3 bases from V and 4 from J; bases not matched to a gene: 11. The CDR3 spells CAISEGQGVRGTEAFF. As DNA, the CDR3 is TGTGCCATCAGTGAAGGGCAGGGGGTTCGGGGCACTGAAGCTTTCTTT.

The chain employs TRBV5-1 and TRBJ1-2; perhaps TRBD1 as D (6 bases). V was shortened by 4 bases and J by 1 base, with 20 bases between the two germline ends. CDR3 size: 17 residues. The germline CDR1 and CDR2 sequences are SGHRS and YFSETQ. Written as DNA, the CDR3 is TGCGCCAGCAGCCCCGGTACAGGGCTACCCGGTAACTATGGCTACACCTTC. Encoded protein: CASSPGTGLPGNYGYTF.

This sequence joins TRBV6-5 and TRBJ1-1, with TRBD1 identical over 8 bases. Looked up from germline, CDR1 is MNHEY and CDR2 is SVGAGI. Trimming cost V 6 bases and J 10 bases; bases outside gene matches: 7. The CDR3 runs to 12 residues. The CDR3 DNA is TGTGCCAGCAGAACAACAGGGGGGGTAGCTTTCTTT. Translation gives CASRTTGGVAFF.

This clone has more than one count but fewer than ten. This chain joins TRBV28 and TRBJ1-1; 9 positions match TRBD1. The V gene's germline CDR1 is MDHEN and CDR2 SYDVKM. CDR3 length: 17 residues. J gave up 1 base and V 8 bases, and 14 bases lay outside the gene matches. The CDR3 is CASRRRDRAGQNTEAFF. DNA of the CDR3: TGTGCCAGCCGCCGAAGGGACAGGGCAGGACAGAACACTGAAGCTTTCTTT. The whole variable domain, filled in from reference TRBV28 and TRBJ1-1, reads DVKVTQSSRYLVKRTGEKVFLECVQDMDHENMFWYRQDPGLGLRLIYFSYDVKMKEKGDIPEGYSVSREKKERFSLILESASTNQTSMYLCASRRRDRAGQNTEAFFGQGTRLTVV.

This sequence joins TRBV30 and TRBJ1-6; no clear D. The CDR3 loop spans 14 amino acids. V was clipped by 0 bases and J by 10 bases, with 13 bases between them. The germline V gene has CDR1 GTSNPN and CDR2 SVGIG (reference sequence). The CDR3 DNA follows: TGTGCCTGGAGTGTACTTGAGGGAAACTCACCCCTCCACTTT. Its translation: CAWSVLEGNSPLHF.